The rows below give T cell receptor beta chains drawn from one sample of a study of cytotoxic CD8 clonotypes in ibrutinib-treated CLL. Produced via immunoSEQ multiplex PCR; TCRdb's table is partial and in-frame only. The sample lists approximately 280,000 clones; roughly four fifths were seen once. The specimen was PBMCs, collected at disease progression, from a patient treated with ibrutinib. The origin of the receptors is a human donor with chronic lymphocytic leukemia. Both conserved end residues are part of each CDR3. A D gene is named only where the DNA matches it firmly. A row's size may be missing; if present it is once, few, many or a size class.

V	J	size	D	CDR3	DNA
TRBV29-1	TRBJ2-7	.	TRBD2	CSVVRALGTGPRTSGRAYEQYF	TGCAGCGTTGTTCGGGCACTGGGGACAGGCCCAAGGACTAGCGGGAGGGCCTACGAGCAGTACTTC
TRBV28	TRBJ2-7	.	TRBD2	CASSEREPHVYEQYF	TGTGCCAGCAGTGAGCGGGAGCCTCACGTCTACGAGCAGTACTTC
TRBV7-2	TRBJ2-3	.	.	CASISGAWDTQYF	TGTGCCAGCATCTCTGGAGCGTGGGATACGCAGTATTTT
TRBV29-1	TRBJ2-7	.	.	CSVGTRDKKSYEQYF	TGCAGCGTTGGTACTCGGGACAAGAAGTCCTACGAGCAGTACTTC
TRBV7-3	TRBJ2-5	.	.	CASSLTNREGETQYF	TGTGCCAGCAGCTTAACAAACAGGGAGGGAGAGACCCAGTACTTC
TRBV7-9	TRBJ1-4	.	.	CASSSQEKLFF	TGTGCCAGCAGCTCGCAGGAAAAACTGTTTTTT
TRBV27	TRBJ2-1	.	TRBD2	CASSLSRGRAYNEQFF	TGTGCCAGCAGTTTATCACGCGGGAGGGCCTACAATGAGCAGTTCTTC
TRBV5-1	TRBJ1-1	.	TRBD1	CASSRGTALNTEAFF	TGCGCCAGCAGCAGGGGGACAGCCCTTAACACTGAAGCTTTCTTT
TRBV11-2	TRBJ1-6	.	.	CASSLGSVYSPLHF	TGTGCCAGCAGCTTAGGGTCGGTGTATTCACCCCTCCACTTT
TRBV5-1	TRBJ2-7	.	.	CASSLDAGAYEQYF	TGCGCCAGCAGCTTGGATGCAGGGGCCTACGAGCAGTACTTC
TRBV11-3	TRBJ2-5	.	TRBD1	CASSLRQGLAETQYF	TGTGCCAGCAGCTTAAGACAGGGCCTGGCAGAGACCCAGTACTTC
TRBV13	TRBJ2-3	few	.	CASSRLTGTDTQYF	TGTGCCAGCAGCAGATTGACAGGCACAGATACGCAGTATTTT
TRBV30	TRBJ2-2	.	.	CAWSVPGRERVEGARGELFF	TGTGCCTGGAGTGTACCTGGGCGGGAGAGAGTGGAGGGGGCCAGGGGGGAGCTGTTTTTT
TRBV5-1	TRBJ2-2	.	TRBD2	CASSLRTSLGELFF	TGCGCCAGCAGCTTAAGGACTAGCCTTGGGGAGCTGTTTTTT
TRBV5-1	TRBJ1-2	.	.	CASSWEVNYGYTF	TGCGCCAGCAGCTGGGAGGTAAACTATGGCTACACCTTC
TRBV7-9	TRBJ2-3	.	TRBD2	CASSFWLAATDTQYF	TGTGCCAGCAGCTTCTGGCTAGCGGCCACAGATACGCAGTATTTT
TRBV7-2	TRBJ2-2	.	.	CASSLAGRPGTGELFF	TGTGCCAGCAGCTTAGCGGGGAGGCCGGGCACCGGGGAGCTGTTTTTT
TRBV18	TRBJ2-7	.	TRBD2	CASSPNLAGGPYEQYF	TGTGCCAGCTCACCCAACCTAGCGGGAGGGCCTTACGAGCAGTACTTC
TRBV10-3	TRBJ1-6	.	TRBD1	CAISESGQGMRNSPLHF	TGTGCCATCAGTGAGTCGGGACAGGGCATGAGGAATTCACCCCTCCACTTT
TRBV7-2	TRBJ2-3	.	.	CASSWRGPVGTDTQYF	TGTGCCAGCAGTTGGAGGGGGCCGGTGGGCACAGATACGCAGTATTTT
TRBV10-1	TRBJ2-7	once	TRBD2	CASMVVKRGLPYEQYF	TGCGCCAGCATGGTAGTGAAGCGGGGACTCCCCTACGAGCAGTACTTC
TRBV2	TRBJ2-3	.	TRBD1	CATDRGPDTQYF	TGTGCCACCGACAGGGGCCCAGATACGCAGTATTTT
TRBV11-2	TRBJ1-1	.	.	CASSPWVGTEAFF	TGTGCCAGCAGTCCGTGGGTGGGCACTGAAGCTTTCTTT
TRBV18	TRBJ2-3	.	.	CASSPRMAGWTDTQYF	TGTGCCAGCTCACCACGAATGGCAGGTTGGACAGATACGCAGTATTTT
TRBV7-9	TRBJ1-2	.	.	CASSLGERLGYTF	TGTGCCAGCAGCTTAGGGGAACGTCTCGGCTACACCTTC
TRBV2	TRBJ2-3	.	TRBD2	CASSRLAGAADTQYF	TGTGCCAGCAGCCGACTAGCGGGGGCGGCAGATACGCAGTATTTT
TRBV28	TRBJ1-4	.	TRBD1	CASSGDSRATNEKLFF	TGTGCCAGCAGCGGGGACAGTCGTGCAACTAATGAAAAACTGTTTTTT
TRBV13	TRBJ2-7	.	.	CASSFPGYEQYF	TGTGCCAGCAGCTTCCCGGGTTACGAGCAGTACTTC
TRBV5-1	TRBJ1-2	.	TRBD1	CASRRTGDNGYTF	TGCGCCAGCCGTCGGACAGGAGATAATGGCTACACCTTC
TRBV7-2	TRBJ2-2	few	TRBD2	CASSLDSSGVAGELFF	TGTGCCAGCAGCTTAGACTCTAGCGGGGTCGCCGGGGAGCTGTTTTTT
TRBV4-1	TRBJ1-5	.	.	CASSQQAQPRQPQHF	TGCGCCAGCAGCCAACAGGCCCAACCCCGGCAGCCCCAGCATTTT
TRBV7-9	TRBJ2-7	.	TRBD2	CASSSPGGYEQYF	TGTGCCAGCAGCTCCCCGGGGGGCTACGAGCAGTACTTC
TRBV11-1	TRBJ2-7	once	TRBD1	CASSYGTGGYEQYF	TGTGCCAGCAGCTACGGGACAGGGGGCTACGAGCAGTACTTC
TRBV9	TRBJ2-7	.	.	CASSPSPSSYEQYF	TGTGCCAGCAGCCCATCCCCTAGCTCCTACGAGCAGTACTTC
TRBV7-8	TRBJ2-2	.	TRBD2	CASSFPAGVHTGELFF	TGTGCCAGCAGCTTCCCAGCGGGAGTCCACACCGGGGAGCTGTTTTTT
TRBV29-1	TRBJ2-7	.	.	CSVEDPGQLGYEQYF	TGCAGCGTTGAAGATCCTGGACAGCTTGGCTACGAGCAGTACTTC
TRBV7-8	TRBJ2-3	.	.	CASSSWTTYTQYF	TGTGCCAGCAGCTCGTGGACTACGTATACGCAGTATTTT
TRBV19	TRBJ1-5	.	TRBD1	CASSTPGQGSQPQHF	TGTGCCAGTAGTACCCCGGGACAGGGCAGTCAGCCCCAGCATTTT
TRBV28	TRBJ2-3	.	TRBD1	CASRTGFRLTDTQYF	TGTGCCAGCAGGACAGGGTTCCGCCTCACAGATACGCAGTATTTT
TRBV6-5	TRBJ1-1	few	.	CASTPQGRLSEAFF	TGTGCCAGCACTCCACAGGGAAGGCTGAGTGAAGCTTTCTTT
TRBV7-2	TRBJ1-5	.	.	CASSFSQGDFQPQHF	TGTGCCAGCAGCTTTTCACAGGGCGACTTCCAGCCCCAGCATTTT
TRBV19	TRBJ2-3	.	.	CATCTGLTDTQYF	TGTGCCACCTGTACAGGGCTCACAGATACGCAGTATTTT
TRBV2	TRBJ2-3	once	.	CASTGRDPSTDTQYF	TGTGCCAGCACCGGCAGGGACCCTAGCACAGATACGCAGTATTTT
TRBV4-2	TRBJ1-5	.	TRBD1	CASSQEGGQDNQPQHF	TGTGCCAGCAGCCAAGAGGGGGGACAGGACAATCAGCCCCAGCATTTT
TRBV4-1	TRBJ2-5	.	.	CASSQVRGSEEQYF	TGCGCCAGCAGCCAAGTGAGGGGTTCGGAGGAGCAGTACTTC